This paragraph covers one T cell receptor (beta chain) sequence. CD4+ cells yielded CD45RA+ naive and CD45RA-negative memory subsets. Per the authors' pipeline: With immunoSEQ giving junction-only sequences and no quality scores, filtering differed. Assay: immunoSEQ multiplex PCR; the TCRdb copy retains only in-frame clones and omits some. That table furnishes V, J and clone size, whereas the DNA furnished D and trimming. This sample carries about 2.3 million clones, 85% to 95% of them seen once, and the ten largest clones take 0.39%. This specimen comes from a study of shared clonotypes between healthy human individuals. Study summary: Samples came from a couple of female and three male donors aged 18 to 49.

V was pared by 5 bases and J by 0 bases, with 3 bases of the junction left unmatched. Germline V gene data show CDR1 as LNHDA and CDR2 as SQIVND (reference sequence). The CDR3 has 14 amino acids. The chain is built from TRBV19 and TRBJ2-7, with 8 bases aligning to TRBD2. Sequenced: naive CD4+ T cells from PBMCs. Subset defined: CD45RA+ positively selected. The source is a man aged 18 to 29 in good health. Some clones in this sample may be carry-over from other donors' samples. CDR3 sequence: CASSQREFSYEQYF. CDR3 nucleotide sequence: TGTGCCAGTAGTCAGCGGGAGTTCTCCTACGAGCAGTACTTC.